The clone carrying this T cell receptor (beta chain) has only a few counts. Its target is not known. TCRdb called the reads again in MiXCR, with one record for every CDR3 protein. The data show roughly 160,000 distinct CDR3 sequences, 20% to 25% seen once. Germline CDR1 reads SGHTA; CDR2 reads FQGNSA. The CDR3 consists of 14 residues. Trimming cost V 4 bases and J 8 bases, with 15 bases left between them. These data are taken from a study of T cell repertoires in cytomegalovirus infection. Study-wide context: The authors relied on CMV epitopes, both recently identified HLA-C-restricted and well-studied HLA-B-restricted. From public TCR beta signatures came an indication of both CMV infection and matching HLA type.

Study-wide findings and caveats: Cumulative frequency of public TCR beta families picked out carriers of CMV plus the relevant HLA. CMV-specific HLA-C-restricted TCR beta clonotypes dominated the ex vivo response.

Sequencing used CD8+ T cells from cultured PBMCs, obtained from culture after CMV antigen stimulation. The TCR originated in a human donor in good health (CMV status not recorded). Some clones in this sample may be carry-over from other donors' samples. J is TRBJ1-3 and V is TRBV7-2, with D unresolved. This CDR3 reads CASSSDGTRHTIYF. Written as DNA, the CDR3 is TGTGCCAGCAGCTCGGACGGAACACGGCACACCATATATTTT.